The text below deals with one T cell receptor beta chain. Together with a sample-barcoded 5' primer, a J-beta primer mix was included in a second PCR lasting roughly 7 to 11 cycles. Each TCR beta cDNA got a 12-nucleotide random molecular identifier. TCRdb reprocessed the 5' RACE reads via MiXCR and lists one record per CDR3 protein. The repertoire consists of around 500,000 distinct CDR3 sequences, with about a quarter occurring once and the leading ten covering approximately 3.7%. The data were obtained in a study of blood T cells in healthy people across ages. The V and J ends lost 5 bases and 4 bases, in that order; junction bases with no gene match: 10. The CDR3 extends over 15 amino acids. From germline, CDR1 is SGHTA and CDR2 FQGNSA. The same data also went into a second study, on T cells of mothers and their children. That study adds: Biologically related mothers and children overlapped slightly more than unrelated pairs, a non-significant difference.

The specimen was blood. This TCR was recovered from a boy aged 2 to 10 in good health. This chain links TRBV7-2 with TRBJ2-7; TRBD2 matches at 8 bases. The chain's CDR3 is CASSVGPSGQYEQYF. CDR3 nucleotide sequence: TGTGCCAGCAGCGTCGGGCCTAGCGGGCAGTACGAGCAGTACTTC.